This T cell receptor beta chain was identified during a study of T cell responses to AZD1222 COVID-19 vaccine. Overall study results and limits: CD4 TCRs associated with vaccination spanned spike, dominating at 160-218 and 743-854. Just a handful of AZD1222 recipients were seropositive at baseline.

Using immunoSEQ multiplex PCR, the repertoire was profiled, and TCRdb retains in-frame clones only, with some absent. The table includes 95,000 to 150,000 clones, roughly 93% detected once. CDR3 length equals 15 residues. Germline-derived CDR1 and CDR2 are SGHRS and YFSETQ. V shed 4 bases and J 1 base; nucleotides not matched to a gene: 6. For this clone: The antigen is not known.

This clonotype originated in an adult in good health. This chain joins TRBV5-1 and TRBJ1-1, with 8 positions matching TRBD1. Here the sequenced sample was peripheral blood, taken on day 0 of AZD1222 vaccination. The CDR3 nucleotides read TGCGCCAGCAGCCCAGCGGACAGGGCGAACACTGAAGCTTTCTTT. Translation: CASSPADRANTEAFF.